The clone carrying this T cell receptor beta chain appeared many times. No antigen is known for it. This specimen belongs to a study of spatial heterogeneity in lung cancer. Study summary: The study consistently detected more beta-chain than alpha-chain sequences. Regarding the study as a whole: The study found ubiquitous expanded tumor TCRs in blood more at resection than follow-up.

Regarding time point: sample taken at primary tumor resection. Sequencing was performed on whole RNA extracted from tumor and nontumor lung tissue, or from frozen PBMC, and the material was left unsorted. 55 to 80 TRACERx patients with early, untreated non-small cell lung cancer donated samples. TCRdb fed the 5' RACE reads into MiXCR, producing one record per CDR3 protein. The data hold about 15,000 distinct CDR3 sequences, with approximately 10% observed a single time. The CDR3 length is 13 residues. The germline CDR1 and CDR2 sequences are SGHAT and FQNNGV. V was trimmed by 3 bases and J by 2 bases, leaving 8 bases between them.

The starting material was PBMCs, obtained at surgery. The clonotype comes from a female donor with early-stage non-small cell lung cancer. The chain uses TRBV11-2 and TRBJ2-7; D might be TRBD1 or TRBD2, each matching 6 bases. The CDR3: CASSFGGPYEQYF. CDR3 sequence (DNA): TGTGCCAGCAGCTTCGGGGGCCCCTACGAGCAGTACTTC. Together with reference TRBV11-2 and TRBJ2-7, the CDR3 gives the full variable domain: EAGVAQSPRYKIIEKRQSVAFWCNPISGHATLYWYQQILGQGPKLLIQFQNNGVVDDSQLPKDRFSAERLKGVDSTLKIQPAKLEDSAVYLCASSFGGPYEQYFGPGTRLTVT.